This T cell receptor (beta chain) was documented in a study of long-term antiretroviral therapy in people with HIV. A note on this clone: Its antigen is unknown.

Sequencing used immunoSEQ v3.0 at survey level. Sequencing was performed with immunoSEQ multiplex PCR; in TCRdb, only in-frame clones are kept and a portion is missing. The repertoire has about 43,000 clones, less than 95% of them found once; the top ten carry under 2.5%. The germline V gene has CDR1 SGHRS and CDR2 YFSETQ. V lost 0 bases and J lost 5, with 6 bases in between. This CDR3 spans 13 amino acids. Findings and limits, study-wide: Diversity rose after ART but stayed below transplant donor controls.

The TCR was taken from a man aged 30 to 39 with HIV. The source was unsorted PBMCs, collected around 9 years after starting antiretroviral therapy. This rearrangement joins TRBV5-1 to TRBJ1-5; D gene ambiguous. CDR3 loop: CASSLEMDQPQHF. The CDR3 DNA reads TGCGCCAGCAGCTTGGAAATGGATCAGCCCCAGCATTTT.